This T cell receptor (beta chain) was sequenced during a study of T cell responses to AZD1222 COVID-19 vaccine. Study-wide context: Recipients boosted at about 4 weeks or about 12 weeks are pooled.

With respect to this clone: The antigen remains unidentified.

Germline CDR1 SGHVS, CDR2 FNYEAQ. The CDR3 runs 14 residues. The V end was cut by 1 base, the J end by 4 bases, with 8 bases between. TCRdb's copy holds only in-frame clones and misses some; the assay was immunoSEQ multiplex PCR. The sample holds under 100,000 clones, 90% seen once. Notes on the study in general: At study baseline, merely six AZD1222 recipients were seropositive. Recipients of two AZD1222 doses showed rising Spike-specific TCR breadth and depth.

This TCR was recovered from an adult in good health. The chain is built from TRBV7-6 and TRBJ1-5; the D gene is possibly TRBD1 (5 bases). The sample in question was peripheral blood, obtained on day 0 of AZD1222 vaccination. CDR3: CASSLGWGNQPQHF. The CDR3 region has the DNA TGTGCCAGCAGCTTAGGATGGGGGAATCAGCCCCAGCATTTT.